The clone carrying this TCR beta chain has at least ten counts. As yet, its antigen is unknown. The sample belongs to a study of Graves' ophthalmopathy and Graves' hyperthyroidism. Study-level findings and limits: Predictions made by the model for ophthalmopathy progression reached roughly 71% sensitivity and approximately 78% specificity. Ophthalmopathy versus stable hyperthyroidism: 13-signature model gave around 90% sensitivity, 75% to 82% specificity.

Researchers turned away patients with other autoimmune diseases, uncontrolled infections, pregnancy or lactation. For repertoire sequencing, the TCR beta CDR3 regions were amplified from RNA transcripts. RT-PCR in the first round used HTBI primers; a second-round multiplex PCR followed. TCRdb recomputed calls from the multiplex PCR reads with MiXCR, one row per CDR3 protein. Of over a million distinct CDR3 sequences listed, about 35% were seen once; the top ten hold 11%. Germline CDR1 and CDR2: SNHLY and FYNNEI. This CDR3 spans 16 amino acids. Between the trimmed V and J ends, which lost 7 bases and 2 bases, there was a span of 15 bases.

The chain joins TRBV2 to TRBJ2-6, with a possible D match to TRBD2 (6 bases). The source is an adult man with Graves' hyperthyroidism. What was sequenced was peripheral blood or thyroid tissue (not recorded which). CDR3 sequence (DNA): TGTGCCAGCACGTTCAGGGCGGGGACTGGGGCCAACGTCCTGACTTTC. This encodes CASTFRAGTGANVLTF.